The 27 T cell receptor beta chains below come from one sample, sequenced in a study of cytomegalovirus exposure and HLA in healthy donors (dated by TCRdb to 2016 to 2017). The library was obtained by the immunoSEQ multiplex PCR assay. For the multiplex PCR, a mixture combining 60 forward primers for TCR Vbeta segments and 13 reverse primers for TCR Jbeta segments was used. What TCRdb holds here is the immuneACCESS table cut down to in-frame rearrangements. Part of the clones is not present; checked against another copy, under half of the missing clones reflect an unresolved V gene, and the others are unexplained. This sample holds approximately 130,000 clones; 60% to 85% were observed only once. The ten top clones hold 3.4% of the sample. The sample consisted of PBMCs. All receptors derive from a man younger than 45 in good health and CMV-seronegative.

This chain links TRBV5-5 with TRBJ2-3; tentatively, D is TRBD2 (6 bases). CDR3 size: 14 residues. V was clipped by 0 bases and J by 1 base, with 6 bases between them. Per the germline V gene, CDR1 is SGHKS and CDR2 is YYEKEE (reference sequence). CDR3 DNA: TGTGCCAGCAGCTTGGCGGGGGGCACAGATACGCAGTATTTT. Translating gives CASSLAGGTDTQYF.

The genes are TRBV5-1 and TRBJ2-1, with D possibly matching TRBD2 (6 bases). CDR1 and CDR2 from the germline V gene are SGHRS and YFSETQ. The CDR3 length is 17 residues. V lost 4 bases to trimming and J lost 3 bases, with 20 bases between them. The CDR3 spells CASSPANFAGYYNEQFF. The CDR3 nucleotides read TGCGCCAGCAGCCCCGCCAACTTCGCGGGATACTACAATGAGCAGTTCTTC.

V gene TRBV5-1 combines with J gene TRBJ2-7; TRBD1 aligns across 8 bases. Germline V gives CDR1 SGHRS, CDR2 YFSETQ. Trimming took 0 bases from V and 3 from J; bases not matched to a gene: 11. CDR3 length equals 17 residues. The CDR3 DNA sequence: TGCGCCAGCAGCTTGGCCAGCCTAGCAGGACAGGGCTACGAGCAGTACTTC. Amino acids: CASSLASLAGQGYEQYF. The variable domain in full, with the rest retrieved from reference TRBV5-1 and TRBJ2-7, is KAGVTQTPRYLIKTRGQQVTLSCSPISGHRSVSWYQQTPGQGLQFLFEYFSETQRNKGNFPGRFSGRQFSNSRSEMNVSTLELGDSALYLCASSLASLAGQGYEQYFGPGTRLTVT.

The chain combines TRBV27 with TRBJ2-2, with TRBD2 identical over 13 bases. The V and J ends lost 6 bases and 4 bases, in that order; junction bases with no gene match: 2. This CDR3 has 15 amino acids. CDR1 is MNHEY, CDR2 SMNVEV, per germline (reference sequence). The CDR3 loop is CASRLAGGGTGELFF. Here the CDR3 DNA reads TGTGCCAGCAGACTAGCGGGGGGGGGCACCGGGGAGCTGTTTTTT.

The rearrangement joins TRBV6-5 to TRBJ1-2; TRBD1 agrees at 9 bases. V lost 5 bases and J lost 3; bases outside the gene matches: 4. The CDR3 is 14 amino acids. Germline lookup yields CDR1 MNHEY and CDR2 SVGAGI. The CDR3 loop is CASSADRGHYGYTF. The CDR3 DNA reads TGTGCCAGCAGTGCGGACAGGGGACACTATGGCTACACCTTC.

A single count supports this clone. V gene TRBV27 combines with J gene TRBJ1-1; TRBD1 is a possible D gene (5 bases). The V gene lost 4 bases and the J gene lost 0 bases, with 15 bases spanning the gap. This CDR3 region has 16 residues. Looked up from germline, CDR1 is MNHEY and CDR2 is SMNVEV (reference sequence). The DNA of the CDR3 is TGTGCCAGCAGTTACAATGCAGGGCTCATGAACACTGAAGCTTTCTTT. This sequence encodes CASSYNAGLMNTEAFF.

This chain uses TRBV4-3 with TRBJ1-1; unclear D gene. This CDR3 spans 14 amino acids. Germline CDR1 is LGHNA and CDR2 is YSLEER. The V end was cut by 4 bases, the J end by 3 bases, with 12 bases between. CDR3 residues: CASSPDGLHTEAFF. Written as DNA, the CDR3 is TGCGCCAGCAGCCCAGACGGGTTGCACACTGAAGCTTTCTTT.

CDR3 amino acids: CASSVQHYKNIQYF. CDR3 bases: TGTGCCAGCAGCGTACAGCACTATAAAAACATTCAGTACTTC. The chain couples TRBV9 to TRBJ2-4; D gene uncertain. CDR1 is SGDLS and CDR2 is YYNGEE in the germline V gene. This CDR3 contains 14 residues. Trimming took off 1 base at V and 4 bases at J, with 9 bases between the two ends.

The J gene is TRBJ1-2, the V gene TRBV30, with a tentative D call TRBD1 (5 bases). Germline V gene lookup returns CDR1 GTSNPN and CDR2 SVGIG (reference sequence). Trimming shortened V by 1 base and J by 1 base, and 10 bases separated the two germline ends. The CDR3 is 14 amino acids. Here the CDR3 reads CAWSGLGHNYGYTF. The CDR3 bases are TGTGCCTGGAGTGGCCTTGGACATAACTATGGCTACACCTTC.

Written as DNA, the CDR3 is TGTGCCAGCAGCTCCGTTGGGACAGGGGACAATGAGCAGTTCTTC. As protein: CASSSVGTGDNEQFF. This chain joins TRBV7-9 and TRBJ2-1, with 10 bases that match TRBD1. With V trimmed by 4 bases and J by 5 bases, 5 bases remained unmatched. Germline assignment: CDR1 SEHNR and CDR2 FQNEAQ (reference sequence). The CDR3 length is 15 residues. Together with reference TRBV7-9 and TRBJ2-1, the CDR3 gives the full variable domain: DTGVSQNPRHKITKRGQNVTFRCDPISEHNRLYWYRQTLGQGPEFLTYFQNEAQLEKSRLLSDRFSAERPKGSFSTLEIQRTEQGDSAMYLCASSSVGTGDNEQFFGPGTRLTVL.

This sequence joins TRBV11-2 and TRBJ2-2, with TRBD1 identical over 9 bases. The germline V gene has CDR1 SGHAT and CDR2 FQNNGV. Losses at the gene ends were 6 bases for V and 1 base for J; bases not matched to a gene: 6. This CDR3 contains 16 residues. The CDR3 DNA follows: TGTGCCAGCAGGCCAACAGGGGGCGGGAACACCGGGGAGCTGTTTTTT. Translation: CASRPTGGGNTGELFF.

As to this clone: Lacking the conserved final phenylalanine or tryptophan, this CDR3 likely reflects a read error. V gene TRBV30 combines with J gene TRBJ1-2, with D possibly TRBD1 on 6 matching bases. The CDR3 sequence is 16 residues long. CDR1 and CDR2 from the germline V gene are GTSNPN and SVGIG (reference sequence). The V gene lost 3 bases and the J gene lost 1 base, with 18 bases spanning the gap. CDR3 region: CAWRWGRVGFNYGYTL. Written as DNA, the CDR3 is TGTGCCTGGAGATGGGGGCGTGTGGGTTTTAACTATGGCTACACCCTC.

In DNA form, the CDR3 reads TGTGCCTGGACCCCTAATCCTAACACTGAAGCTTTCTTT. The encoded protein is CAWTPNPNTEAFF. The chain carries TRBV30 and TRBJ1-1; no clear D. This CDR3 is 13 amino acids long. V was pared by 4 bases and J by 2 bases, with 11 bases between. In germline, CDR1 is GTSNPN, CDR2 SVGIG (reference sequence).

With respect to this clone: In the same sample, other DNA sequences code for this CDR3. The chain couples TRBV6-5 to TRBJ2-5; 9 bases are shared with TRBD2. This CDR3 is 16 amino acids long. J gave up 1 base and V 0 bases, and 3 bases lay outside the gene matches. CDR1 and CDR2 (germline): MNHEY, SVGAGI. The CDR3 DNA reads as TGTGCCAGCAGTTACTCTATTAGCGGGGGCCAAGAGACCCAGTACTTC. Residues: CASSYSISGGQETQYF.

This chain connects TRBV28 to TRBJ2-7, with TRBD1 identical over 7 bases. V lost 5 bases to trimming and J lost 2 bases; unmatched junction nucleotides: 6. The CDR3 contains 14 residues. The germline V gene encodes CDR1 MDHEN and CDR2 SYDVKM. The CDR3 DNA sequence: TGTGCCAGCAGTCGCAGGGACAGACCCTACGAGCAGTACTTC. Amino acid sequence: CASSRRDRPYEQYF.

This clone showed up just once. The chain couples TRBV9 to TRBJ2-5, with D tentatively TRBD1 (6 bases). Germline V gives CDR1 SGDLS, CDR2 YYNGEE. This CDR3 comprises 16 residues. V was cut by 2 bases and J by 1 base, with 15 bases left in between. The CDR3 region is CASSVGQQGVQETQYF. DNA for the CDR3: TGTGCCAGCAGCGTCGGACAACAGGGTGTCCAAGAGACCCAGTACTTC.

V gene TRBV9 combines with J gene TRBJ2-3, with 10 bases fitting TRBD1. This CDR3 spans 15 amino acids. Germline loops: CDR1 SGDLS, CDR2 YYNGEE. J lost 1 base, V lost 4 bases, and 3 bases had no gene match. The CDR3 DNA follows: TGTGCCAGCAGCTCAGGACAGGGGGGCACAGATACGCAGTATTTT. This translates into CASSSGQGGTDTQYF.

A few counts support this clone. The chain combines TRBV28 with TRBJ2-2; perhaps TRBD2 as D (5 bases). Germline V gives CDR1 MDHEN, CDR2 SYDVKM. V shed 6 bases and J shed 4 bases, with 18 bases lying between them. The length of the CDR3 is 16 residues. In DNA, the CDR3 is TGTGCCAGCAGCGAAGGGAGAGGGCGGGTCACCGGGGAGCTGTTTTTT. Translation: CASSEGRGRVTGELFF.

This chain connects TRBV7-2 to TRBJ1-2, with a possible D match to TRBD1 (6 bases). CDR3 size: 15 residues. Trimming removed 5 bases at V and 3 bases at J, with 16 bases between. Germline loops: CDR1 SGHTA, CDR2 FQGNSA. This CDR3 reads CASSRTGTRDYGYTF. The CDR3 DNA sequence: TGTGCCAGCAGCCGGACCGGGACACGGGACTATGGCTACACCTTC.

In DNA form, the CDR3 reads TGCAGCGTTCTTGACGGGGGGCGCGAGACCCAGTACTTC. It is translated as CSVLDGGRETQYF. The chain employs TRBV29-1 and TRBJ2-5; TRBD2 might be the D (7 bases). Trimming left V 5 bases short and J 5 bases short, with 15 bases between. CDR1 is SQVTM and CDR2 is ANQGSEA in the germline V gene. The CDR3 is made up of 13 amino acids.

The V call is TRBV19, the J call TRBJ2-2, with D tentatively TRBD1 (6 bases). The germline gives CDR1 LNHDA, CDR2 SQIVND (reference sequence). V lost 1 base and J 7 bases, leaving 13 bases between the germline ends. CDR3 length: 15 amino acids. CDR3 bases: TGTGCCAGTAGTATAGGAACAGGGACGGGCGGGGAGCTGTTTTTT. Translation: CASSIGTGTGGELFF.

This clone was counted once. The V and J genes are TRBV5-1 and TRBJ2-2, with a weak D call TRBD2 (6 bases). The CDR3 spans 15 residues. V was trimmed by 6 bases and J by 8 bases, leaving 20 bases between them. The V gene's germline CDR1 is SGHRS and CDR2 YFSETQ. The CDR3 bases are TGCGCCAGCACCCTGAACGCGGGGTCACCGGGGGAGCTGTTTTTT. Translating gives CASTLNAGSPGELFF.

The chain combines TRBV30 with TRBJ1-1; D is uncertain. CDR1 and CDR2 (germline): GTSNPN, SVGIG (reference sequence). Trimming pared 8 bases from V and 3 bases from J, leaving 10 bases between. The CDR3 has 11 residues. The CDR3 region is CAHRLYTEAFF. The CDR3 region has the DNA TGTGCCCATCGACTGTACACTGAAGCTTTCTTT.

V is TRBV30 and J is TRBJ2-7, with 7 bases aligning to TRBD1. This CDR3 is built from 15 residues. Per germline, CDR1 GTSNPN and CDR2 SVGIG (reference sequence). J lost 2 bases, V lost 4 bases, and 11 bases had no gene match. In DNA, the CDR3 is TGTGCCTGGACCCTACCGACAGGGCAGGCCTACGAGCAGTACTTC. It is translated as CAWTLPTGQAYEQYF.

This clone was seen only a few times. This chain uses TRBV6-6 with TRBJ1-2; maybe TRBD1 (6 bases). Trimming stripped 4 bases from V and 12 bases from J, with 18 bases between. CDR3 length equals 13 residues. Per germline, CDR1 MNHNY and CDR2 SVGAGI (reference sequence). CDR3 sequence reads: CASSFPGESGNTF. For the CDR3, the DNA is TGTGCCAGCAGTTTCCCAGGGGAGTCAGGGAACACCTTC.

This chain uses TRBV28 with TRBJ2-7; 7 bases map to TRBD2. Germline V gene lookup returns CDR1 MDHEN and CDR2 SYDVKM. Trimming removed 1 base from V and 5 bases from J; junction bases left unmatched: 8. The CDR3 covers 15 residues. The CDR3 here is CASSLLGWGGDEQYF. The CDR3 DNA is TGTGCCAGCAGTTTATTGGGCTGGGGGGGGGACGAGCAGTACTTC. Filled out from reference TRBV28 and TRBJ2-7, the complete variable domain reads DVKVTQSSRYLVKRTGEKVFLECVQDMDHENMFWYRQDPGLGLRLIYFSYDVKMKEKGDIPEGYSVSREKKERFSLILESASTNQTSMYLCASSLLGWGGDEQYFGPGTRLTVT.

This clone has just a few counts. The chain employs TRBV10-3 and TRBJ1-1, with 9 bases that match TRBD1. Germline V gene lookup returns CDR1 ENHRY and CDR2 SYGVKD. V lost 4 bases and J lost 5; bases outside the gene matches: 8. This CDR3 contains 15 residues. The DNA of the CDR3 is TGTGCCATCAGTGGTGGGACAGGGTTGTTAACTGAAGCTTTCTTT. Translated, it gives CAISGGTGLLTEAFF.